This T cell receptor (beta chain) was captured by sequencing in a study of cytomegalovirus exposure and HLA in healthy donors. The germline CDR1 and CDR2 sequences are LNHDA and SQIVND (reference sequence). With V trimmed by 6 bases and J by 2 bases, 9 bases remained unmatched. The CDR3 is 15 residues long. The protocol was immunoSEQ multiplex PCR, while the TCRdb copy is restricted to in-frame clones and leaves out a portion. The table shows about 240,000 clones, with approximately 87% occurring only once. Points on this clone: Its antigen is as yet unknown.

Study-wide results and limits: The authors listed 164 TCR beta chains as cytomegalovirus-associated. Within the approximately 120 validation repertoires, first-cohort TCR clusters tended to co-occur, according to a later analysis. With high specificity and sensitivity, the classifier reportedly diagnosed cytomegalovirus status. Many donors carried some public TCRs, although rarity characterized most TCR sequences.

The J gene is TRBJ1-1, the V gene TRBV19; TRBD1 matches 7 bases. Input material: PBMCs. This receptor was identified in a young man in good health and CMV-seronegative. In DNA, the CDR3 is TGTGCCAGTAGCCAGACAGGGAAAGTAAACACTGAAGCTTTCTTT. Translation gives CASSQTGKVNTEAFF.